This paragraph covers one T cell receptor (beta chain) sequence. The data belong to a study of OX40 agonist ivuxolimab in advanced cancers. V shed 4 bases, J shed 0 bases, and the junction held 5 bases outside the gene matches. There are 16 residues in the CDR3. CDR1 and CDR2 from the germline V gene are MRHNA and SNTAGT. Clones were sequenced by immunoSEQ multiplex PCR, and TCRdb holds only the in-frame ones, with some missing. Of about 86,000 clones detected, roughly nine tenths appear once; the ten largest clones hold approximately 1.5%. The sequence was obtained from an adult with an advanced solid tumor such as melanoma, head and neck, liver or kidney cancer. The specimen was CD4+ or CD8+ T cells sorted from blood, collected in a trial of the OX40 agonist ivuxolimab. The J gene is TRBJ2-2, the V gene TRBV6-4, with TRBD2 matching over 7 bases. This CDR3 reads CASSGQSGTNTGELFF. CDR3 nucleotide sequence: TGTGCCAGCAGTGGACAAAGCGGGACGAACACCGGGGAGCTGTTTTTT.